A single sample gave rise to the 24 T cell receptor beta chains below, sequenced in a study of T cells in Graves' hyperthyroidism and ophthalmopathy. TCR beta CDR3 sequences were amplified from RNA transcripts. A first-round RT-PCR of the TCR CDR3 used the HTBI primer set. TCRdb called the multiplex PCR reads again in MiXCR, with one record for every CDR3 protein. The sample consists of approximately 530,000 distinct CDR3 sequences, over 15% of them appearing once. Specimen: blood. The source is a woman between 18 and 30 years old with Graves' hyperthyroidism.

This clonotype has only a few counts. The rearrangement uses TRBV27 and TRBJ1-1; D possibly corresponds to TRBD1 (5 bases). This CDR3 comprises 13 residues. V lost 5 bases, J lost 4 bases, and 11 bases lay in between. Per germline, CDR1 MNHEY and CDR2 SMNVEV (reference sequence). The chain's CDR3 is CASSKRRGTEAFF. The CDR3 nucleotides are TGTGCCAGCAGTAAAAGAAGGGGCACTGAAGCTTTCTTT.

This clonotype was seen a few times. The chain has TRBV4-2 and TRBJ2-7, with 9 bases aligning to TRBD1. Germline CDR1 and CDR2: LGHNA and YNFKEQ. The CDR3 loop spans 14 amino acids. V shed 4 bases, J shed 4 bases, and the junction held 5 bases outside the gene matches. CDR3 DNA: TGTGCCAGCAGCCCCCGGGACAGGGAGTACGAGCAGTACTTC. It yields the protein CASSPRDREYEQYF.

This clonotype has just a few counts. In DNA, the CDR3 is TGTGCCAGCAGCTTCGGGACAGCGAGGTCCTACGAGCAGTACTTC. It encodes CASSFGTARSYEQYF. This chain uses TRBV5-4 with TRBJ2-7; 7 positions agree with TRBD1. Looked up from germline, CDR1 is SGHNT and CDR2 is YYREEE (reference sequence). The V and J ends lost 2 bases and 1 base, in that order; junction bases with no gene match: 6. The CDR3 is 15 residues long.

This clonotype was picked up a small number of times. The V and J genes are TRBV7-9 and TRBJ2-1; 12 bases match TRBD2. Germline-derived CDR1 and CDR2 are SEHNR and FQNEAQ (reference sequence). The CDR3 has 18 amino acids. V dropped 1 base and J dropped 7; count of bases not matched to a gene: 11. CDR3 in DNA: TGTGCCAGCAGCTTAGGGTTACTAGCGGGGGGTGTTTGGAATGAGCAGTTCTTC. It specifies CASSLGLLAGGVWNEQFF.

On this clonotype: This may stem from a read error, because a much larger clone lies one nucleotide away. The chain uses TRBV13 and TRBJ1-2; D may be TRBD1 (6 bases). This CDR3 has 14 amino acids. Between the trimmed V and J ends, which lost 7 bases and 4 bases, there was a span of 16 bases. Germline CDR1 PRHDT, CDR2 FYEKMQ (reference sequence). DNA of the CDR3: TGTGCCAGCACTGTCGGGCAGGGGATCTATGGCTACACCTTC. Its translation is CASTVGQGIYGYTF. The full variable domain, its missing parts supplied by reference TRBV13 and TRBJ1-2, is AAGVIQSPRHLIKEKRETATLKCYPIPRHDTVYWYQQGPGQDPQFLISFYEKMQSDKGSIPDRFSAQQFSDYHSELNMSSLELGDSALYFCASTVGQGIYGYTFGSGTRLTVV.

The chain joins TRBV5-6 to TRBJ2-3, with 14 nucleotides matching TRBD2. V lost 0 bases to trimming and J lost 6 bases; unmatched junction nucleotides: 3. The CDR3 extends over 16 amino acids. CDR1 and CDR2 from the germline V gene are SGHDT and YYEEEE. The CDR3 region is CASSLEGLAGADTQYF. The CDR3 DNA reads TGTGCCAGCAGCTTGGAGGGACTAGCGGGGGCGGATACGCAGTATTTT.

This chain joins TRBV12-3 or TRBV12-4 and TRBJ1-5; 7 bases line up with TRBD1. V was pared by 6 bases and J by 3 bases, with 8 bases of the junction left unmatched. The CDR3 totals 15 residues. The CDR3, as DNA: TGTGCCAGCAGCCCAGAGGGACAGTTCAATCAGCCCCAGCATTTT. Residues: CASSPEGQFNQPQHF.

This chain uses TRBV25-1 with TRBJ1-2; D is perhaps TRBD1 (5 bases). CDR1 and CDR2 (germline): MGHDK, SYGVNS. This CDR3 has 14 amino acids. V lost 4 bases and J lost 2, with 11 bases in between. CDR3 region: CASSVRDRNYGYTF. For the CDR3, the DNA is TGTGCCAGCAGTGTCCGGGACCGAAACTATGGCTACACCTTC.

This chain links TRBV11-2 with TRBJ2-1, with D possibly TRBD1 on 6 matching bases. This CDR3 spans 17 amino acids. Trimming took 2 bases from V and 4 from J, leaving 18 bases between them. Germline V gene data show CDR1 as SGHAT and CDR2 as FQNNGV. The CDR3 protein is CASSLLARVGGYNEQFF. The CDR3 DNA reads as TGTGCCAGCAGCTTACTTGCGCGAGTAGGGGGTTACAATGAGCAGTTCTTC.

This sequence joins TRBV9 and TRBJ2-5, with TRBD2 matching 11 bases. This CDR3 contains 15 residues. The germline V gene encodes CDR1 SGDLS and CDR2 YYNGEE. Losses at the gene ends were 4 bases for V and 4 bases for J; bases not matched to a gene: 6. The CDR3 DNA sequence: TGTGCCAGCAGCAAGTTAGCGGGAGGGCGAGAGACCCAGTACTTC. Protein sequence: CASSKLAGGRETQYF.

The CDR3: CASTTGGEKLFF. The CDR3 bases are TGTGCCAGCACCACGGGGGGCGAAAAACTGTTTTTT. The chain joins TRBV7-9 to TRBJ1-4; D may be TRBD1 (6 bases). The CDR3 totals 12 residues. The ends were cut back, 7 bases at V and 8 bases at J, with 11 bases in the middle. Germline CDR1 and CDR2: SEHNR and FQNEAQ (reference sequence).

For this clonotype: Its ends do not fully match the called genes, so a read error is possible. CDR3 loop: CASSMNPLALTYDEQFF. In DNA form, the CDR3 reads TGTGCCAGTAGTATGAACCCACTAGCGTTGACCTACGATGAGCAGTTCTTC. The chain couples TRBV19 to TRBJ2-1; 7 bases are shared with TRBD2. The germline gives CDR1 LNHDA, CDR2 SQIVND (reference sequence). There are 17 residues in the CDR3.

This clonotype turned up a few times. The chain couples TRBV25-1 to TRBJ2-7; 7 bases fit TRBD2. V was pared by 1 base and J by 9 bases, with 9 bases of the junction left unmatched. The CDR3 covers 14 residues. CDR1 is MGHDK and CDR2 is SYGVNS in the germline V gene. CDR3 DNA sequence: TGTGCCAGCAGTGAATTGGAGGGAGGGCCTCGGCAGTACTTC. This encodes CASSELEGGPRQYF.

The table lists this clonotype with many counts. The rearrangement links TRBV29-1 to TRBJ2-7; a weak D match, TRBD2 (5 bases). The CDR3 runs 13 residues. V shed 5 bases and J shed 3 bases, with 14 bases lying between them. Germline V gene sequence: CDR1 SQVTM, CDR2 ANQGSEA. CDR3 nucleotides: TGCAGCGTTTACCCGGGAAGTGGCTACGAGCAGTACTTC. Encoded protein: CSVYPGSGYEQYF.

This clonotype was observed a few times. The chain links TRBV27 to TRBJ2-7; the D is unclear. V was trimmed by 3 bases and J by 9 bases, leaving 6 bases between them. Germline V gene sequence: CDR1 MNHEY, CDR2 SMNVEV (reference sequence). The CDR3 runs to 10 residues. The CDR3 sequence is CASSFAGQYF. For the CDR3, the DNA is TGTGCCAGCAGTTTTGCTGGGCAGTACTTC.

This clonotype showed up many times. CDR3 nucleotide sequence: TGTGCCAGCAGCTTACAGGCGTCACCAGGGGATACGCAGTATTTT. As protein: CASSLQASPGDTQYF. V gene TRBV7-9 combines with J gene TRBJ2-3, with D possibly matching TRBD1 (5 bases). There are 15 residues in the CDR3. Germline assignment: CDR1 SEHNR and CDR2 FQNEAQ (reference sequence). With 2 bases removed from V and 6 bases from J, the gap between germline ends came to 15 bases. Complete variable domain (other parts from reference TRBV7-9 and TRBJ2-3): DTGVSQNPRHKITKRGQNVTFRCDPISEHNRLYWYRQTLGQGPEFLTYFQNEAQLEKSRLLSDRFSAERPKGSFSTLEIQRTEQGDSAMYLCASSLQASPGDTQYFGPGTRLTVL.

The chain links TRBV19 to TRBJ2-7, with D possibly TRBD2 on 6 matching bases. This CDR3 region has 15 residues. Germline assignment: CDR1 LNHDA and CDR2 SQIVND (reference sequence). V lost 5 bases, J lost 6 bases, and 20 bases lay in between. The DNA for the CDR3 is TGTGCCAGTAGTTCCGGGACTGACGGCGACGGCGAGCAGTACTTC. Translating gives CASSSGTDGDGEQYF.

This clonotype occurred a few times. The chain links TRBV6-5 to TRBJ2-1, with D possibly matching TRBD2 (5 bases). This CDR3 has 14 amino acids. V was clipped by 2 bases and J by 9 bases, with 14 bases between them. The germline V gene encodes CDR1 MNHEY and CDR2 SVGAGI. The CDR3 loop is CASSYPPLVLEQFF. The CDR3 DNA is TGTGCCAGCAGTTACCCGCCACTAGTCCTTGAGCAGTTCTTC.

Worth noting for this clonotype: This clone may be a read error of a much larger clone one base away. CDR3 sequence: CASSQDLAVVQGTQYF. CDR3 coding DNA: TGTGCCAGCAGCCAAGATCTGGCGGTTGTTCAAGGGACCCAGTACTTC. The V call is TRBV3-1, the J call TRBJ2-5; D uncertain. The CDR3 totals 16 residues. Germline V gene sequence: CDR1 LGHDT, CDR2 YNNKEL (reference sequence).

At least ten counts were recorded for this clonotype. V is TRBV15 and J is TRBJ1-2; 10 nucleotides line up with TRBD1. Germline values: CDR1 LNHNV, CDR2 YYDKDF (reference sequence). Trimming removed 4 bases from V and 2 bases from J; junction bases left unmatched: 1. There are 14 residues in the CDR3. The CDR3 loop is CATSKGQGNYGYTF. The CDR3, as DNA: TGTGCCACCAGCAAGGGACAGGGGAACTATGGCTACACCTTC.

There are many counts of this clonotype. V and J are TRBV2 and TRBJ2-3; 14 bases fit TRBD2. The CDR3 contains 17 residues. Germline loops: CDR1 SNHLY, CDR2 FYNNEI. J gave up 2 bases and V 6 bases, and 7 bases lay outside the gene matches. CDR3 nucleotide sequence: TGTGCCAGCAGGGAAAGACTAGCGGGGGGGCCCACAGATACGCAGTATTTT. This translates into CASRERLAGGPTDTQYF.

This clonotype was recorded many times. The genes are TRBV20-1 and TRBJ1-5; TRBD1 aligns across 7 bases. CDR1 is DFQATT and CDR2 is SNEGSKA in the germline V gene (reference sequence). The CDR3 runs 15 residues. The trim removed 0 bases at V and 1 base at J, leaving 3 bases unmatched. The CDR3 sequence is CSARDPQGSNQPQHF. For the CDR3, the DNA is TGCAGTGCTAGAGATCCACAGGGGAGCAATCAGCCCCAGCATTTT.

This clonotype was counted a few times. The chain uses TRBV15 and TRBJ2-7, with a possible D match to TRBD2 (6 bases). The CDR3 length is 12 residues. Germline-derived CDR1 and CDR2 are LNHNV and YYDKDF (reference sequence). Trimming took 3 bases from V and 6 from J, leaving 9 bases between them. This CDR3 reads CATSRGGLEQYF. Written as DNA, the CDR3 is TGTGCCACCAGCAGGGGGGGTCTCGAGCAGTACTTC.

This clonotype was counted a few times. The chain links TRBV30 to TRBJ2-1; 8 positions match TRBD1. The germline gives CDR1 GTSNPN, CDR2 SVGIG (reference sequence). The CDR3 covers 16 residues. V was clipped by 5 bases and J by 5 bases; unmatched bases: 14. The CDR3 protein is CAWDDREATGDNEQFF. Written as DNA, the CDR3 is TGTGCCTGGGACGACAGGGAGGCGACAGGGGACAATGAGCAGTTCTTC.